The T cell receptor beta chain described here comes from a study of early T cells in non-severe SARS-CoV-2 infection. Study overall: Sequencing input comprised bulk RNA from unsorted whole blood; chain pairing was not available.

General observations from the study: VDJdb matching, biased toward anti-spike CD8 responses, missed private and CD4 specificities.

Unique molecular identifiers (one per individual cDNA molecule) were attached. Each CDR3 protein gets one entry after TCRdb re-called the 5' RACE reads with MiXCR. The sample records tens of thousands of distinct CDR3 sequences, 9% to 15% being singletons. This clonotype was detected a few times. Its antigen is still unknown. V lost 1 base to trimming and J lost 2 bases, with 12 bases between them. The CDR3 runs 14 residues. Germline CDR1 reads DFQATT; CDR2 reads SNEGSKA (reference sequence). J is TRBJ2-7 and V is TRBV20-1, with D possibly being TRBD1 or TRBD2 (5 bases each). Sequenced: whole blood. The TCR sequence derives from an adult who was a healthcare worker with PCR-confirmed SARS-CoV-2 infection or an uninfected control (not recorded which). The CDR3 reads CSARGEGNAYEQYF. The CDR3 coding sequence is TGCAGTGCTAGAGGAGAGGGGAATGCCTACGAGCAGTACTTC.